This passage covers 23 T cell receptor beta chains from one sample sequenced in a study of cytomegalovirus exposure and HLA in healthy donors. A multiplex PCR was run with 60 Vbeta primers and 13 Jbeta primers. Sequencing used immunoSEQ multiplex PCR; TCRdb keeps in-frame clones, though not all of them. The repertoire consists of more than 95,000 clones, with 80% occurring once and the leading ten covering about 1.2%. The sample comprised PBMCs. These receptors came from a female donor in good health and CMV-seronegative.

The gene calls are TRBV6-5 and TRBJ2-3; D might be TRBD1 (6 bases). Germline V CDR1 and CDR2: MNHEY, SVGAGI. V dropped 2 bases and J dropped 6 bases, with 12 bases sitting between them. This CDR3 has 14 amino acids. The CDR3 spells CASSYVRGWDTQYF. DNA for the CDR3: TGTGCCAGCAGTTACGTCAGGGGCTGGGATACGCAGTATTTT.

The J gene is TRBJ2-3, the V gene TRBV27; D perhaps matches TRBD2 (5 bases). Germline CDR1 MNHEY, CDR2 SMNVEV (reference sequence). This CDR3 is 14 amino acids long. V lost 3 bases, J lost 4 bases, and 11 bases lay in between. CDR3 nucleotides: TGTGCCAGCAGTTTCTGGGAGATGGCAGATACGCAGTATTTT. Translation: CASSFWEMADTQYF.

J is TRBJ2-1 and V is TRBV6-6; D is uncertain. V dropped 8 bases and J dropped 10 bases, with 15 bases sitting between them. Germline values: CDR1 MNHNY, CDR2 SVGAGI (reference sequence). The CDR3 is made up of 12 amino acids. CDR3 sequence: CASATWRGEQFF. The CDR3 DNA reads TGTGCCAGCGCGACTTGGCGCGGAGAGCAGTTCTTC.

DNA of the CDR3: TGTGCCAGCAGGCGGGGACTAGCGGCACAAGAGACCCAGTACTTC. It is translated as CASRRGLAAQETQYF. This sequence joins TRBV5-4 and TRBJ2-5; 11 bases align to TRBD2. The CDR3 loop spans 15 amino acids. The V and J ends lost 5 bases and 2 bases, in that order; junction bases with no gene match: 5. The germline CDR1 and CDR2 sequences are SGHNT and YYREEE (reference sequence).

About this clone: A read error may produce the germline difference seen at one junction end. Other DNA sequences of this sample code for an identical CDR3. The chain links TRBV9 to TRBJ2-4; 12 nucleotides align to TRBD1. Germline values: CDR1 SGDLS, CDR2 YYNGEE. The CDR3 runs 16 residues. CDR3 coding DNA: TGTGCTAGCAGCCCGAGGGACAGGGGGCCAGCAAACATTCAGTACTTC. Protein: CASSPRDRGPANIQYF.

The chain joins TRBV6-5 to TRBJ1-1, with D possibly being TRBD1 (5 bases). In germline, CDR1 is MNHEY, CDR2 SVGAGI. The CDR3 sequence is 14 residues long. V dropped 0 bases and J dropped 4 bases, with 9 bases sitting between them. This CDR3 reads CASSYSGGSTEAFF. CDR3 coding DNA: TGTGCCAGCAGTTACTCCGGGGGGTCCACTGAAGCTTTCTTT.

This chain links TRBV5-1 with TRBJ1-1, with D unresolved. The length of the CDR3 is 13 residues. Per the germline V gene, CDR1 is SGHRS and CDR2 is YFSETQ. V dropped 0 bases and J dropped 1 base, with 4 bases sitting between them. DNA of the CDR3: TGCGCCAGCAGCTTGGGAGGGAACACTGAAGCTTTCTTT. It codes for CASSLGGNTEAFF.

Only a few counts were recorded for this clone. The chain recombines TRBV7-9 with TRBJ1-4; D is unclear. Germline assignment: CDR1 SEHNR and CDR2 FQNEAQ (reference sequence). Trimming removed 1 base from V and 3 bases from J, with 6 bases in between. The CDR3 totals 14 residues. CDR3 coding DNA: TGTGCCAGCAGCTTAGATCTGTCTAATGAAAAACTGTTTTTT. Encoded protein: CASSLDLSNEKLFF. The full variable domain, its missing parts supplied by reference TRBV7-9 and TRBJ1-4, is DTGVSQNPRHKITKRGQNVTFRCDPISEHNRLYWYRQTLGQGPEFLTYFQNEAQLEKSRLLSDRFSAERPKGSFSTLEIQRTEQGDSAMYLCASSLDLSNEKLFFGSGTQLSVL.

V usage is TRBV7-2 and J usage is TRBJ1-6; D uncertain. There are 16 residues in the CDR3. Germline assignment: CDR1 SGHTA and CDR2 FQGNSA. Trimming removed 5 bases at V and 0 bases at J, with 11 bases between. As DNA, the CDR3 is TGTGCCAGCAGCCCCTTCCACAGCTCCTATAATTCACCCCTCCACTTT. It encodes CASSPFHSSYNSPLHF.

The sample holds a few counts of this clone. The rearrangement uses TRBV4-2 and TRBJ2-7, with TRBD2 matching 7 bases. Trimming cost V 4 bases and J 5 bases; bases outside gene matches: 8. CDR1 and CDR2 from the germline V gene are LGHNA and YNFKEQ. The CDR3 sequence is 14 residues long. The CDR3 bases are TGTGCCAGCAGCCGCAACAGCGGGATCGACGAGCAGTACTTC. Translation: CASSRNSGIDEQYF.

The CDR3 spells CASSQEGTSGGFHEQFF. In DNA, the CDR3 is TGTGCCAGCAGCCAAGAAGGGACTAGCGGGGGCTTTCATGAGCAGTTCTTC. V is TRBV4-2 and J is TRBJ2-1; 14 positions match TRBD2. Germline V gene sequence: CDR1 LGHNA, CDR2 YNFKEQ. The length of the CDR3 is 17 residues. Losses at the gene ends were 0 bases for V and 8 bases for J; bases not matched to a gene: 6.

J is TRBJ2-5 and V is TRBV29-1; tentative D call: TRBD2 (5 bases). The germline CDR1 and CDR2 sequences are SQVTM and ANQGSEA. This CDR3 contains 12 residues. The ends were cut back, 4 bases at V and 5 bases at J, with 11 bases in the middle. The CDR3 DNA is TGCAGCGTTGTTGAGGGTGGGGAGACCCAGTACTTC. It translates to CSVVEGGETQYF.

The chain links TRBV7-2 to TRBJ2-7; maybe TRBD1 (6 bases). In germline, CDR1 is SGHTA, CDR2 FQGNSA. This CDR3 spans 13 amino acids. V dropped 6 bases and J dropped 4 bases, with 13 bases sitting between them. CDR3: CASSTGLGYEQYF. CDR3 sequence (DNA): TGTGCCAGCAGTACAGGGTTAGGATACGAGCAGTACTTC.

This rearrangement joins TRBV1 to TRBJ2-3; the table's TRBD1 call for D was not verified on the DNA. TRBV1 is listed as a pseudogene. The CDR3 is made up of 18 amino acids. CDR3: CTSSHNLKDPGSTDTQYF. The DNA for the CDR3 is TGCACCAGCAGCCATAACCTTAAGGACCCAGGGAGCACAGATACGCAGTATTTT.

CDR3 DNA sequence: TGCGCCAGCAGCTTCTTTATCACAGATACGCAGTATTTT. Its translation: CASSFFITDTQYF. V and J are TRBV5-1 and TRBJ2-3, with no clear D. The CDR3 is 13 amino acids. In germline, CDR1 is SGHRS, CDR2 YFSETQ. V was trimmed by 2 bases and J by 2 bases, leaving 6 bases between them.

The chain joins TRBV6-6 to TRBJ2-7; D is unclear. V lost 2 bases to trimming and J lost 6 bases, with 17 bases between them. The CDR3 has 15 residues. Germline assignment: CDR1 MNHNY and CDR2 SVGAGI (reference sequence). The CDR3 nucleotides are TGTGCCAGCAGTTACCACGGGTCTCGCGTTCTCGAGCAGTACTTC. Protein: CASSYHGSRVLEQYF.

This chain joins TRBV7-9 and TRBJ1-2; D unresolved. The V end was cut by 4 bases, the J end by 4 bases, with 13 bases between. The CDR3 has 14 amino acids. Germline CDR1 reads SEHNR; CDR2 reads FQNEAQ (reference sequence). CDR3 sequence reads: CASSSPPPVYGYTF. CDR3 coding DNA: TGTGCCAGCAGCTCCCCCCCGCCGGTCTATGGCTACACCTTC.

The chain employs TRBV7-9 and TRBJ1-2; 9 nucleotides line up with TRBD1. Germline V CDR1 and CDR2: SEHNR, FQNEAQ (reference sequence). V lost 6 bases and J lost 6; bases outside the gene matches: 20. The CDR3 is 18 amino acids. The CDR3 is CASRKFGGQGFFADGYTF. The CDR3 DNA sequence: TGTGCCAGCAGAAAGTTTGGAGGACAGGGGTTCTTTGCGGATGGCTACACCTTC.

This chain joins TRBV5-1 and TRBJ2-1, with 7 nucleotides matching TRBD2. V lost 1 base to trimming and J lost 2 bases; unmatched junction nucleotides: 6. From germline, CDR1 is SGHRS and CDR2 YFSETQ. This CDR3 contains 16 residues. This CDR3 reads CASSLPKGLAYNEQFF. In DNA form, the CDR3 reads TGCGCCAGCAGCTTGCCCAAAGGACTAGCCTACAATGAGCAGTTCTTC.

This chain joins TRBV10-3 and TRBJ1-1; D gene unclear. This CDR3 comprises 14 residues. Germline lookup yields CDR1 ENHRY and CDR2 SYGVKD. The V end lost 9 bases, the J end lost 1 base, and 15 bases lay between the germline ends. This CDR3 is CAIKGRGTNTEAFF. Here the CDR3 DNA reads TGTGCCATAAAAGGACGGGGTACGAACACTGAAGCTTTCTTT.

This sequence joins TRBV9 and TRBJ2-7; D may be TRBD1 (8 bases). V lost 2 bases, J lost 2 bases, and 14 bases lay in between. From germline, CDR1 is SGDLS and CDR2 YYNGEE. This CDR3 contains 15 residues. The CDR3 sequence is CASSVGQGGPYEQYF. DNA for the CDR3: TGTGCCAGCAGCGTTGGACAGGGAGGGCCCTACGAGCAGTACTTC.

The V and J genes are TRBV27 and TRBJ1-1; unclear D gene. The length of the CDR3 is 12 residues. The V end lost 6 bases, the J end lost 6 bases, and 11 bases lay between the germline ends. Germline CDR1 reads MNHEY; CDR2 reads SMNVEV (reference sequence). The CDR3 loop reads CASSPPGAEAFF. CDR3 nucleotides: TGTGCCAGCAGCCCACCGGGTGCTGAAGCTTTCTTT.

This clone was seen a few times. The chain combines TRBV5-4 with TRBJ1-1, with 10 bases matching TRBD1. There are 16 residues in the CDR3. CDR1 and CDR2 from the germline V gene are SGHNT and YYREEE (reference sequence). The V and J ends lost 3 bases and 3 bases, in that order; junction bases with no gene match: 8. The chain's CDR3 is CASSSRQGAGDTEAFF. The CDR3 nucleotides are TGTGCCAGCAGCTCTCGACAGGGGGCAGGGGACACTGAAGCTTTCTTT.